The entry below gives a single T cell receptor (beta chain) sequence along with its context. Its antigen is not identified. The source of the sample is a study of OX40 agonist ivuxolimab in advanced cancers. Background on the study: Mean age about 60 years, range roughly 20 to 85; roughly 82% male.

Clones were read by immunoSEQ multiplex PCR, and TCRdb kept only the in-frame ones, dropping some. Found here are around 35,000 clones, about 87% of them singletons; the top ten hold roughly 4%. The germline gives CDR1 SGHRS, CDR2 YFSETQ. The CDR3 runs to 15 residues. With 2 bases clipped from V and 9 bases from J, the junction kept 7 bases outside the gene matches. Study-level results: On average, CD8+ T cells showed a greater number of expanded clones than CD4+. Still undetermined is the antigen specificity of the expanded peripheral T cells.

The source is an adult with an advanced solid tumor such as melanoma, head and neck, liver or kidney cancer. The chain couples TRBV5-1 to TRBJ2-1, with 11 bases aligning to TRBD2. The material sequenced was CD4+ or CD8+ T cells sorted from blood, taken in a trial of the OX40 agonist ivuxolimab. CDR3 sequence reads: CASSFGSGRVGEQFF. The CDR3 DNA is TGCGCCAGCAGCTTCGGTAGCGGGAGGGTCGGTGAGCAGTTCTTC.